These 19 T cell receptor beta chains share one sample of origin, sequenced in a study of blood T cell repertoires in COVID-19. The table came from immunoSEQ multiplex PCR; TCRdb's copy has only in-frame clones and leaves some out. The repertoire holds roughly 130,000 clones, 86% seen once, with approximately 4.2% in the top ten. The sample taken for sequencing was peripheral blood. The receptors were sampled from a man aged 35 to 55 with acute or convalescent COVID-19.

V and J are TRBV7-2 and TRBJ2-7, with 11 bases identical to TRBD2. Per the germline V gene, CDR1 is SGHTA and CDR2 is FQGNSA. The CDR3 runs to 17 residues. V was pared by 0 bases and J by 2 bases, with 6 bases of the junction left unmatched. CDR3 protein: CASSLASGGAGAYEQYF. CDR3 coding DNA: TGTGCCAGCAGCTTAGCTAGCGGGGGGGCCGGGGCCTACGAGCAGTACTTC. Using reference TRBV7-2 and TRBJ2-7 for the parts outside the CDR3, the full variable domain is GAGVSQSPSNKVTEKGKDVELRCDPISGHTALYWYRQSLGQGLEFLIYFQGNSAPDKSGLPSDRFSAERTGGSVSTLTIQRTQQEDSAVYLCASSLASGGAGAYEQYFGPGTRLTVT.

The CDR3 bases are TGTGCCAGCAGCCCGGGGGATCTGGCGGGGGCCCAAGAGACCCAGTACTTC. As protein: CASSPGDLAGAQETQYF. The gene calls are TRBV5-4 and TRBJ2-5; tentatively, D is TRBD2 (7 bases). This CDR3 comprises 17 residues. CDR1 is SGHNT, CDR2 YYREEE, per germline (reference sequence). Trimming pared 4 bases from V and 1 base from J, leaving 20 bases between.

This clone was observed a few times. The V call is TRBV9, the J call TRBJ1-4, with a tentative D call TRBD1 (5 bases). The V end was cut by 2 bases, the J end by 0 bases, with 11 bases between. CDR3 length: 16 residues. The germline V gene encodes CDR1 SGDLS and CDR2 YYNGEE. The CDR3 bases are TGTGCCAGCAGCGTTAATACAGGAGCAACTAATGAAAAACTGTTTTTT. This translates into CASSVNTGATNEKLFF.

The chain couples TRBV29-1 to TRBJ2-2; possibly TRBD1 for D (5 bases). The V end lost 7 bases, the J end lost 1 base, and 7 bases lay between the germline ends. Germline values: CDR1 SQVTM, CDR2 ANQGSEA. This CDR3 has 12 amino acids. The CDR3 DNA is TGCAGCGGTGGACAGAACACCGGGGAGCTGTTTTTT. Amino acids: CSGGQNTGELFF.

This clone was picked up a small number of times. CDR3 bases: TGTGCCAGCAGCCGGAGCGGGGTGCCAGGAAACACCATATATTTT. Translated, it gives CASSRSGVPGNTIYF. J is TRBJ1-3 and V is TRBV11-3; D is unclear. The CDR3 length is 15 residues. Trimming removed 5 bases at V and 4 bases at J, with 15 bases between. Germline V gene sequence: CDR1 SGHNT, CDR2 YENEEA. Complete variable domain (other parts from reference TRBV11-3 and TRBJ1-3): EAGVVQSPRYKIIEKKQPVAFWCNPISGHNTLYWYLQNLGQGPELLIRYENEEAVDDSQLPKDRFSAERLKGVDSTLKIQPAELGDSAVYLCASSRSGVPGNTIYFGEGSWLTVV.

The chain has TRBV11-3 and TRBJ2-1, with 7 positions matching TRBD1. The CDR3 runs 15 residues. Germline V gives CDR1 SGHNT, CDR2 YENEEA. V was pared by 3 bases and J by 1 base, with 3 bases of the junction left unmatched. CDR3 in DNA: TGTGCCAGCAGCTTTTCGACAGGGTCCTACAATGAGCAGTTCTTC. Translation: CASSFSTGSYNEQFF.

This clone was observed once. The J gene is TRBJ2-5, the V gene TRBV19; TRBD1 is a possible D gene (6 bases). Germline V gene sequence: CDR1 LNHDA, CDR2 SQIVND (reference sequence). Between the trimmed V and J ends, which lost 5 bases and 4 bases, there was a span of 14 bases. The CDR3 covers 14 residues. CDR3: CASSLRRQVETQYF. CDR3 DNA sequence: TGTGCCAGTAGTCTGCGCCGACAGGTAGAGACCCAGTACTTC.

This chain connects TRBV7-2 to TRBJ1-1; D remains ambiguous. Per the germline V gene, CDR1 is SGHTA and CDR2 is FQGNSA. The CDR3 is 17 amino acids. The V end lost 3 bases, the J end lost 2 bases, and 19 bases lay between the germline ends. CDR3 coding DNA: TGTGCCAGCAGCTTCCTGGGTAAGAGATCTAGTAACACTGAAGCTTTCTTT. This translates into CASSFLGKRSSNTEAFF.

The chain carries TRBV14 and TRBJ2-3; D remains ambiguous. The germline CDR1 and CDR2 sequences are SGHDN and FVKESK. There are 16 residues in the CDR3. Trimming left V 4 bases short and J 4 bases short, with 18 bases between. CDR3 in amino acids: CASSLTNTYIADTQYF. In DNA, the CDR3 is TGTGCCAGCAGCCTCACTAACACCTACATCGCAGATACGCAGTATTTT.

This chain links TRBV9 with TRBJ2-3, with 8 bases that match TRBD2. Germline V gives CDR1 SGDLS, CDR2 YYNGEE. Trimming cost V 1 base and J 1 base; bases outside gene matches: 5. The CDR3 has 16 residues. For the CDR3, the DNA is TGTGCCAGCAGCGTATCGGGCGGGGGGCGCACAGATACGCAGTATTTT. This encodes CASSVSGGGRTDTQYF.

The V and J genes are TRBV9 and TRBJ1-4; D may be TRBD1 (5 bases). The germline V gene has CDR1 SGDLS and CDR2 YYNGEE. V lost 5 bases, J lost 5 bases, and 16 bases lay in between. CDR3 length equals 15 residues. CDR3 residues: CASSGSGDPNEKLFF. In DNA form, the CDR3 reads TGTGCCAGCAGTGGGTCGGGGGACCCAAATGAAAAACTGTTTTTT.

The rearrangement joins TRBV27 to TRBJ2-5; weak D call: TRBD1 (5 bases). CDR3 size: 14 residues. Germline V gene data show CDR1 as MNHEY and CDR2 as SMNVEV (reference sequence). V was clipped by 9 bases and J by 2 bases, with 16 bases between them. Here the CDR3 reads CASQNQGLQETQYF. As DNA, the CDR3 is TGTGCCAGTCAAAATCAGGGATTACAAGAGACCCAGTACTTC.

This rearrangement joins TRBV3-1 (or the pseudogene TRBV3-2) to TRBJ1-4, with D perhaps TRBD1 (5 bases). Per germline, CDR1 LGHDT and CDR2 YNNKEL (reference sequence). V lost 4 bases to trimming and J lost 2 bases, with 8 bases between them. The CDR3 loop spans 14 amino acids. The CDR3 DNA reads as TGTGCCAGCAGCCCACAGGTTACTAATGAAAAACTGTTTTTT. This sequence encodes CASSPQVTNEKLFF.

The rearrangement uses TRBV25-1 and TRBJ1-4, with 9 bases identical to TRBD1. Looked up from germline, CDR1 is MGHDK and CDR2 is SYGVNS. Losses at the gene ends were 3 bases for V and 8 bases for J; bases not matched to a gene: 4. The CDR3 totals 14 residues. The DNA of the CDR3 is TGTGCCAGCAGTGATCTGACAGGGGGGGAAAAACTGTTTTTT. As protein: CASSDLTGGEKLFF.

This chain links TRBV5-4 with TRBJ2-2; 11 bases map to TRBD1. V trimming: 5 bases; J trimming: 5 bases; junction bases outside the gene matches: 5. CDR3 length equals 15 residues. Germline V gene sequence: CDR1 SGHNT, CDR2 YYREEE (reference sequence). The CDR3 here is CASSPDRGLTGELFF. CDR3 bases: TGTGCCAGCAGTCCGGACAGGGGGCTTACCGGGGAGCTGTTTTTT.

In the case of this clone: Other DNA sequences in this specimen translate into the identical CDR3. The J gene is TRBJ1-1, the V gene TRBV19; D perhaps matches TRBD1 (6 bases). V shed 5 bases and J shed 1 base, with 8 bases lying between them. Per germline, CDR1 LNHDA and CDR2 SQIVND (reference sequence). The CDR3 spans 13 residues. DNA of the CDR3: TGTGCCAGTAGTCAGGACAGGAACACTGAAGCTTTCTTT. It encodes CASSQDRNTEAFF.

The chain has TRBV19 and TRBJ1-4, with TRBD1 identical over 10 bases. Germline CDR1 and CDR2: LNHDA and SQIVND (reference sequence). This CDR3 is 15 amino acids long. Germline trimming cut 2 bases from V and 7 bases from J; bases unmatched to any gene: 4. The CDR3: CASSIFGQGGEKLFF. Here the CDR3 DNA reads TGTGCCAGTAGTATATTCGGACAGGGGGGTGAAAAACTGTTTTTT.

This clone has a handful of counts. The chain couples TRBV6-5 to TRBJ1-1, with no clear D. This CDR3 is 12 amino acids long. Trimming took 5 bases from V and 3 from J, leaving 7 bases between them. Germline V gene sequence: CDR1 MNHEY, CDR2 SVGAGI. The CDR3 DNA sequence: TGTGCCAGCAGTACGCGGGACACTGAAGCTTTCTTT. It is translated as CASSTRDTEAFF.

This chain links TRBV27 with TRBJ2-2; the D is unclear. The CDR3 extends over 17 amino acids. V dropped 0 bases and J dropped 5 bases, with 16 bases sitting between them. CDR1 is MNHEY and CDR2 is SMNVEV in the germline V gene (reference sequence). CDR3 nucleotide sequence: TGTGCCAGCAGTTTATCGTTCAGTGTTTTTACGACCGGGGAGCTGTTTTTT. This sequence encodes CASSLSFSVFTTGELFF.